The next 15 T cell receptor beta chains were all read from a single sample in a study of tumor-infiltrating lymphocytes in primary liver carcinoma. It was from approximately 20-30 mg of unsorted bulk tissue that RNA and DNA were co-extracted. Priming with a constant-region primer yielded TCR beta cDNA from around 0.45 ug total RNA. Libraries of TCR beta came from three nested multiplex PCR rounds with slightly modified ARM-PCR. Running 10 cycles apiece, the first two PCR rounds relied on TRBV1-TRBV30 forward primers together with a C-beta reverse primer. TCRdb recomputed calls from the multiplex PCR reads with MiXCR, one row per CDR3 protein. Seen here are under 130,000 distinct CDR3 sequences, about four fifths observed once, and the top ten hold approximately 20%. The sample comprised liver tumor tissue from sampling region 3. Subset meaning: tumor region T3, left-lateral pole. These TCRs come from a man aged 40-50 years with primary liver carcinoma and hepatitis B virus infection.

Regarding this clonotype: Given a much more abundant clone one base away, this may be a read error. The chain recombines TRBV19 with TRBJ2-3, with TRBD2 as a possible D gene (6 bases). Germline CDR1 reads LNHDA; CDR2 reads SQIVND (reference sequence). The CDR3 is 14 amino acids. CDR3 nucleotides: TGTGCCCGTAGGCCCGGGACTTCGATAGATACGCAGTATTTT. Translating it yields CARRPGTSIDTQYF.

The V gene is TRBV11-2, the J gene TRBJ2-7; D unresolved. This CDR3 is 13 amino acids long. V was clipped by 3 bases and J by 4 bases, with 10 bases between them. Germline values: CDR1 SGHAT, CDR2 FQNNGV. CDR3 protein: CASSFSQLYEQYF. CDR3 in DNA: TGTGCCAGCAGCTTTAGCCAGCTATACGAGCAGTACTTC. The full variable domain, completed using reference TRBV11-2 and TRBJ2-7, is EAGVAQSPRYKIIEKRQSVAFWCNPISGHATLYWYQQILGQGPKLLIQFQNNGVVDDSQLPKDRFSAERLKGVDSTLKIQPAKLEDSAVYLCASSFSQLYEQYFGPGTRLTVT.

The genes are TRBV14 and TRBJ1-1, with 8 nucleotides matching TRBD1. Germline CDR1 SGHDN, CDR2 FVKESK. The ends lost 11 bases at V and 0 bases at J; junction bases unmatched: 14. This CDR3 spans 16 amino acids. CDR3 in amino acids: CAGSRGQERMNTEAFF. CDR3 bases: TGTGCCGGGAGCCGGGGACAGGAGAGAATGAACACTGAAGCTTTCTTT.

The genes are TRBV30 and TRBJ2-1; 11 nucleotides agree with TRBD2. V lost 1 base and J lost 7; bases outside the gene matches: 3. The CDR3 covers 14 residues. The germline V gene has CDR1 GTSNPN and CDR2 SVGIG (reference sequence). The CDR3 reads CAWSETSGVNEQFF. DNA of the CDR3: TGTGCCTGGAGTGAGACTAGCGGGGTGAATGAGCAGTTCTTC.

J is TRBJ2-3 and V is TRBV6-5, with 8 bases that match TRBD2. Germline-derived CDR1 and CDR2 are MNHEY and SVGAGI. J was trimmed by 3 bases and V by 7 bases; bases with no gene match: 9. This CDR3 is built from 15 residues. Here the CDR3 reads CASNPGLEETDTQYF. CDR3 nucleotide sequence: TGTGCCAGCAACCCGGGACTAGAGGAAACAGATACGCAGTATTTT.

Details on this clonotype: A read error may be the cause here, since a much bigger clone is one base away. The V call is TRBV6-5, the J call TRBJ2-1; 7 bases fit TRBD1. The CDR3 covers 15 residues. The germline gives CDR1 MNHEY, CDR2 SVGAGI. After removal of 2 bases from V and 9 bases from J, the junction contained 10 bases not matched to a gene. The CDR3 region is CASSYAGQVNSEQFF. In DNA, the CDR3 is TGTGCCAGCAGTTACGCCGGACAGGTGAACAGTGAGCAGTTCTTC.

The V gene is TRBV18, the J gene TRBJ2-3, with TRBD1 as a possible D gene (5 bases). Trimming cost V 3 bases and J 4 bases, with 8 bases left between them. CDR3 length: 13 amino acids. Germline V gives CDR1 KGHSH, CDR2 LQKENI. The CDR3 loop reads CASSPDSSDTQYF. CDR3 bases: TGTGCCAGCTCACCCGACAGTTCAGATACGCAGTATTTT.

For this clonotype: Germline is not matched at one junction end, which may reflect a read error. CDR3 coding DNA: TGTACCAGCAGTTTAACGGACGCCGTCTACGAGCAATACTTC. It encodes CTSSLTDAVYEQYF. The rearrangement links TRBV11-2 to TRBJ2-7; D unresolved. There are 14 residues in the CDR3. CDR1 is SGHAT, CDR2 FQNNGV, per germline.

The chain couples TRBV11-2 to TRBJ2-7, with 8 bases fitting TRBD2. The CDR3 is made up of 16 amino acids. The germline gives CDR1 SGHAT, CDR2 FQNNGV. V shed 7 bases, J shed 7 bases, and the junction held 18 bases outside the gene matches. This CDR3 reads CASTTPRREARGEQYF. In DNA form, the CDR3 reads TGTGCCAGCACGACTCCTAGGCGGGAGGCAAGGGGGGAGCAGTACTTC.

CDR3 loop: CASGQLAGQYNEQFF. CDR3 sequence (DNA): TGTGCCAGCGGCCAGCTAGCGGGGCAATATAATGAGCAGTTCTTC. The chain joins TRBV2 to TRBJ2-1, with TRBD2 identical over 9 bases. The CDR3 has 15 residues. Per germline, CDR1 SNHLY and CDR2 FYNNEI. Trimming took 8 bases from V and 7 from J; bases not matched to a gene: 12.

This clonotype was picked up a small number of times. An end of the junction does not agree with germline; a read error may underlie this. This chain uses TRBV4-1 with TRBJ2-3, with 16 positions matching TRBD2. CDR1 MGHRA and CDR2 YSYEKL come from the germline V gene. The CDR3 is 18 residues long. CDR3 region: CTSSQGGGLAGGPDTQYF. DNA of the CDR3: TGCACCAGCAGCCAAGGGGGGGGACTAGCGGGAGGGCCAGATACGCAGTATTTT.

This clonotype was seen repeatedly, ten times or more. A much larger clone sits a single nucleotide away, making a read error possible. V and J are TRBV10-1 and TRBJ2-6; a weak D match, TRBD1 (6 bases). Germline CDR1 and CDR2: WNHNN and SYGVQD (reference sequence). The V end lost 10 bases, the J end lost 8 bases, and 24 bases lay between the germline ends. This CDR3 comprises 16 residues. The chain's CDR3 is CATPAGSETGTNVLTF. The CDR3 bases are TGCGCCACCCCTGCGGGTAGCGAAACAGGGACCAACGTCCTGACTTTC.

The sample holds one count of this clonotype. The chain links TRBV4-3 to TRBJ1-6, with 10 bases fitting TRBD1. CDR3 length: 16 residues. V lost 9 bases, J lost 7 bases, and 12 bases stayed unmatched. Germline CDR1 reads LGHNA; CDR2 reads YSLEER. CDR3 coding DNA: TGCGCCAGTAGCTCCTGGGACAGGGGAATCAATTCACCCCTCCACTTT. Translation: CASSSWDRGINSPLHF.

To note about this clonotype: One junction end disagrees with the germline gene, perhaps due to a read error. This rearrangement joins TRBV5-8 to TRBJ2-7, with TRBD2 matching over 8 bases. The CDR3 is 14 residues long. Germline V gene sequence: CDR1 SGHTS, CDR2 YDEGEE. This CDR3 reads CTSSHYGRDYEQYF. DNA for the CDR3: TGTACCAGCAGCCACTACGGGAGGGACTACGAGCAGTACTTC. The whole variable domain, remainder taken from reference TRBV5-8 and TRBJ2-7, is EAGVTQSPTHLIKTRGQQATLRCSPISGHTSVYWYQQALGLGLQFLLWYDEGEERNRGNFPPRFSGRQFPNYSSELNVNALELEDSALYLCTSSHYGRDYEQYFGPGTRLTVT.

For this clonotype: The CDR3 does not end in the conserved phenylalanine or tryptophan, so this is likely a read error. The chain is built from TRBV29-1 and TRBJ1-1; D possibly corresponds to TRBD1 (5 bases). The V end lost 7 bases, the J end lost 0 bases, and 18 bases lay between the germline ends. The germline gives CDR1 SQVTM, CDR2 ANQGSEA. The CDR3 is made up of 15 amino acids. CDR3 nucleotide sequence: TGCAGCGGTGGACCGGGATGGGGGATGAACACTGAAGCTTTCGTT. Translating it yields CSGGPGWGMNTEAFV.